A selection of T cell receptor beta chains follows, all from one sample in a study of human T cells and chemical hapten exposure. MiXCR, applied by TCRdb to the RACE reads, yields one record per CDR3 protein. Here the sample spans approximately 350,000 distinct CDR3 sequences, over 6% being singletons. The input for sequencing was whole blood, taken in connection with sensitization to the hapten diphenylcyclopropenone (DPC). These receptors all stem from a woman under 30 with alopecia areata. Some clones in this sample may be carry-over from other donors' samples. CDR3s include the opening cysteine and the closing phenylalanine or tryptophan. D genes are given only for firm matches. The size entry is marked missing in some rows and otherwise reads once, few, many or a size class.

j_call | d_call | clone_size | v_call | cdr3_nt | cdr3_aa
TRBJ1-2 | TRBD1 | many | TRBV6-1 | TGTGCCAGCAGTGAAAGGGGCACAGGGGCCATCTATGGCTACACCTTC | CASSERGTGAIYGYTF
TRBJ2-4 | - | many | TRBV29-1 | TGCAGCGTTGAAGGGGACCCGGCCAAAAACATTCAGTACTTC | CSVEGDPAKNIQYF
TRBJ2-1 | - | - | TRBV7-2 | TGTGCCAGCAGCTCCGTTAGGGGGGGGCGCATTGAGCAGTTCTTC | CASSSVRGGRIEQFF
TRBJ1-1 | TRBD1 | many | TRBV5-1 | TGCGCCAGCAGTTACGCCGGGACAGGACTGAACACTGAAGCTTTCTTT | CASSYAGTGLNTEAFF
TRBJ2-3 | - | many | TRBV10-3 | TGTGCCATCAGTGCCGGTACTAGCACAGATACGCAGTATTTT | CAISAGTSTDTQYF
TRBJ2-5 | - | few | TRBV10-1 | TGCGCCAGCAGCGCCGAGACCCAGTACTTC | CASSAETQYF
TRBJ1-1 | - | many | TRBV11-2 | TGTGCCAGCAGCTTAGACGCTTACACTGAAGCTTTCTTT | CASSLDAYTEAFF
TRBJ1-6 | - | many | TRBV21-1 | TGTGCCAGCAATAGGCAATCTGGACCGCGTAATTCACCCCTCCACTTT | CASNRQSGPRNSPLHF
TRBJ1-5 | - | many | TRBV7-9 | TGTGCCAGCAGCCAAGGCAATCAGCCCCAGCATTTT | CASSQGNQPQHF
TRBJ2-7 | - | - | TRBV7-2 | TGTGCCAGCAGCTTAGCCCCCGGAGGTAGGGGCGTGCAGTACTTC | CASSLAPGGRGVQYF
TRBJ1-3 | - | - | TRBV12-3/TRBV12-4 | TGTGCCACCGAACAGGGAACTGGAAACACCATATATTTT | CATEQGTGNTIYF
TRBJ1-6 | TRBD1 | many | TRBV7-9 | TGTGCCAGCAGCCGGGACAGGGAGAATTCACCCCTCCACTTT | CASSRDRENSPLHF
TRBJ2-7 | TRBD2 | many | TRBV4-2 | TGTGCCAGCAGCCTAACTAGCGGGGGGACCGTGTACGAGCAGTACTTC | CASSLTSGGTVYEQYF
TRBJ2-1 | - | - | TRBV7-2 | TGTGCCAGCAGCCCCCTGGCCCGTCTAAAGAGCTCCTACAATGAGCAGTTCTTC | CASSPLARLKSSYNEQFF